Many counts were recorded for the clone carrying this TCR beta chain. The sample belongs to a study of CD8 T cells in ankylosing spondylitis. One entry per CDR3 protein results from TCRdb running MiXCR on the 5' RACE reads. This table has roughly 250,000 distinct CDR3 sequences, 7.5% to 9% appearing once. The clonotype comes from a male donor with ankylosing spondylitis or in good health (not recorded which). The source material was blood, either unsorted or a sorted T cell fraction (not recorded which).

CDR3 DNA: TGTGCCAGCACCCGAGGGACAATGGGTGGCTACACCTTC. Translation: CASTRGTMGGYTF. The rearrangement joins TRBV12-3 or TRBV12-4 to TRBJ1-2; D is possibly TRBD1 (6 bases). The CDR3 is 13 amino acids. V lost 7 bases and J 7 bases, leaving 16 bases between the germline ends.